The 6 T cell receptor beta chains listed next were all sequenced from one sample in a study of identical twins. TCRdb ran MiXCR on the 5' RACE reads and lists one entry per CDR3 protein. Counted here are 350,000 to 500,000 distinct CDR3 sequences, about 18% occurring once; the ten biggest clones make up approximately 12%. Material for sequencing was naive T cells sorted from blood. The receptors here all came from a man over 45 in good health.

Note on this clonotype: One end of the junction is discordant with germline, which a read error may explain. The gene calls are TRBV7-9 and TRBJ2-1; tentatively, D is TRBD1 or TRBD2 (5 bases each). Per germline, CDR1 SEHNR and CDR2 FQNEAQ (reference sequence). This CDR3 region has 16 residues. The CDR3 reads CASSRQLGVSYDEQFF. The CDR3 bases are TGTGCCAGCAGCCGGCAGCTGGGGGTCTCCTACGATGAGCAGTTCTTC.

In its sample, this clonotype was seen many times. In nucleotides, the CDR3 is TGCAGTGCTAGACACAGGGTGGCGAACACTGAAGCTTTCTTT. This encodes CSARHRVANTEAFF. The rearrangement joins TRBV20-1 to TRBJ1-1; possible D gene TRBD1, 6 bases. Germline CDR1 DFQATT, CDR2 SNEGSKA (reference sequence). The CDR3 sequence is 14 residues long. The V end lost 2 bases, the J end lost 1 base, and 11 bases lay between the germline ends.

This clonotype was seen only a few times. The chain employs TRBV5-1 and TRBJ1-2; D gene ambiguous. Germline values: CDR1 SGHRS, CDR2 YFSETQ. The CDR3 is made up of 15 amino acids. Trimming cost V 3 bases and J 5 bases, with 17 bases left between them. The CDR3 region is CASSYSILGGYGYTF. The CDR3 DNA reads TGCGCCAGCAGCTACTCAATTCTGGGCGGATATGGCTACACCTTC.

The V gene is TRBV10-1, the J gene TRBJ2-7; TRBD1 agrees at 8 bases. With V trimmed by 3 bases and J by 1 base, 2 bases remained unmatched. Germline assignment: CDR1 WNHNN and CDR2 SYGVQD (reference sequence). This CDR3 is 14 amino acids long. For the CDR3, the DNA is TGCGCCAGCAGTGATGACAGGGGTTCCTACGAGCAGTACTTC. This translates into CASSDDRGSYEQYF.

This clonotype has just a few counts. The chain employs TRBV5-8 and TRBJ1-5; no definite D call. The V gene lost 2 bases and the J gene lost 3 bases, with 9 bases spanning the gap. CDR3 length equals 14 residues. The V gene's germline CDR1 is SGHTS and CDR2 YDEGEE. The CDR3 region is CASSFGRLNQPQHF. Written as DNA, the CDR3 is TGTGCCAGCAGCTTTGGCAGGCTCAATCAGCCCCAGCATTTT.

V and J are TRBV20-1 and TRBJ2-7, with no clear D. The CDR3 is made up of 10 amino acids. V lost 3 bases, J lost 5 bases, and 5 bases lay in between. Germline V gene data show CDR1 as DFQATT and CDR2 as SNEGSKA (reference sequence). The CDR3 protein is CSASSNEQYF. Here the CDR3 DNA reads TGCAGTGCTAGCTCAAACGAGCAGTACTTC.